This is a list of T cell receptor beta chains from one sample in a study of blood T cell repertoires in COVID-19. The table came from immunoSEQ multiplex PCR; TCRdb's copy has only in-frame clones and leaves some out. The table lists some 200,000 clones, more than 75% of them singletons, with about 6% in the top ten. Specimen: peripheral blood. Source of these receptors: a man older than 75 with acute or convalescent COVID-19. The CDR3 runs from the conserved cysteine through the conserved F or W. The D gene is left open where the match is weak. A clone size is listed for some rows: how often the clone was seen (once, few, many), or a class if it is expanded.

>TRBV20-1|TRBD2|.|TRBJ2-3
TGCAGTGCTAGTAGTGAGGGGGCGACTAGCGGGTGGGAGAATACGCAGTATTTT
CSASSEGATSGWENTQYF
>TRBV19|TRBD1|.|TRBJ1-1
TGTGCCAGTAGGTCGGGACAGGGAGACCGAGAAGCTTTCTTT
CASRSGQGDREAFF
>TRBV19|TRBD2|.|TRBJ2-2
TGTGCCAGTAGTCCCCTCGGGAGGACTAGCGGGAGTAGAAACACCGGGGAGCTGTTTTTT
CASSPLGRTSGSRNTGELFF
>TRBV9|TRBD1|.|TRBJ1-2
TGTGCCAGCAGCGTGGGGACAGTCTATGGCTACACCTTC
CASSVGTVYGYTF
>TRBV5-1|.|.|TRBJ2-5
TGCGCCAGCAGCTCGGACACAAAAGAGACCCAGTACTTC
CASSSDTKETQYF
>TRBV9|TRBD1|.|TRBJ2-2
TGTGCCAGCAGCGCTGGGCTAACAGGGGGCCTCAGGGAGCTGTTTTTT
CASSAGLTGGLRELFF
>TRBV18|.|.|TRBJ1-4
TGTGCCAGCTCACCGGACTCACTTAATGAAAAACTGTTTTTT
CASSPDSLNEKLFF
>TRBV30|TRBD1|.|TRBJ2-2
TGTGCCTGGAAGGCAGGGGGCTGGGGGGAGCTGTTTTTT
CAWKAGGWGELFF
>TRBV5-1|.|few|TRBJ2-1
TGCGCCAGCCGAGCAGGGTTTGCCTACAATGAGCAGTTCTTC
CASRAGFAYNEQFF
>TRBV18|.|.|TRBJ1-2
TGTGCCAGCTCACCGACAGAAAACTATGGCTACACCTTC
CASSPTENYGYTF
>TRBV19|.|.|TRBJ1-1
TGTGCCAGTAGTATAAAAGGTCAGGGAACGAACACTGAAGCTTTCTTT
CASSIKGQGTNTEAFF
>TRBV3-1/TRBV3-2|TRBD1|.|TRBJ2-5
TGTGCCAGCAGCCAAGAATATGGGACAGGGAAAGAGACCCAGTACTTC
CASSQEYGTGKETQYF
>TRBV19|TRBD2|.|TRBJ2-3
TGTGCCAGTAGGCCCGAGGTAGCGGGACCCACAGATACGCAGTATTTT
CASRPEVAGPTDTQYF
>TRBV13|.|.|TRBJ2-7
TGTGCCAGCAGCTTAGAGTCTGGGCTGCTAGCCCGGGAGCAGTACTTC
CASSLESGLLAREQYF
>TRBV18|.|.|TRBJ2-1
TGTGCCAGCTCACCACGAATCGGCACTATAGACAATGAGCAGTTCTTC
CASSPRIGTIDNEQFF
>TRBV4-1|.|.|TRBJ1-2
TGCGCCAGCAGCCAAATACCCCAGGCGACCTATGGCTACACCTTC
CASSQIPQATYGYTF
>TRBV11-2|TRBD2|.|TRBJ2-1
TGTGCCAGCAGCCGAAAGCTAGCGGGAGCCAATGAGCAGTTCTTC
CASSRKLAGANEQFF
>TRBV7-2|TRBD1|.|TRBJ2-3
TGTGCCAGCAGCTCCCGACAGGGGGCTGCAGATACGCAGTATTTT
CASSSRQGAADTQYF